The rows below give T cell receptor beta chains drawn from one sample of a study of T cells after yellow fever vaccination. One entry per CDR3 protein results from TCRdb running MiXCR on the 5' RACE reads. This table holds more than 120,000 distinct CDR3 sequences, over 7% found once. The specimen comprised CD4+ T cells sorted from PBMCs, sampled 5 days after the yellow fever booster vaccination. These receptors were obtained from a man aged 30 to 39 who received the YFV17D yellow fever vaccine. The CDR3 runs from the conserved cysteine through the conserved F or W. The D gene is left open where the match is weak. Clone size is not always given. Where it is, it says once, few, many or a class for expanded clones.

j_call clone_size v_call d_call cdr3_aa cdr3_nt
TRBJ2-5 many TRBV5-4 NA CASTQNGATGGTQYF TGTGCCAGCACCCAGAATGGGGCTACTGGGGGGACCCAGTACTTC
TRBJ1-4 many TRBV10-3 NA CAISESGEGALFF TGTGCCATCAGTGAGTCGGGGGAGGGTGCACTGTTTTTT
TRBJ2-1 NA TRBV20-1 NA CSLNGRDSVGSEQFF TGCAGTCTTAACGGTCGGGACTCAGTAGGAAGCGAGCAGTTCTTC
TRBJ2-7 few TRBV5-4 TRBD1 CASSRRQGNSYEQYF TGTGCCAGCAGTCGACGACAGGGAAACTCCTACGAGCAGTACTTC
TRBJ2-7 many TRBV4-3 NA CASSQDAGGWSYEQYF TGCGCCAGCAGCCAAGATGCCGGGGGTTGGTCCTACGAGCAGTACTTC
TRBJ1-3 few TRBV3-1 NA CASSQSGTLNTIYF TGTGCCAGCAGCCAATCCGGGACGTTAAACACCATATATTTT
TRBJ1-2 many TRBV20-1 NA CSARDSNYGYTF TGCAGTGCTAGAGACAGCAACTATGGCTACACCTTC
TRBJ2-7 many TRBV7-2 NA CASRPLRGDPSYYEQYF TGTGCCAGCAGACCTTTAAGGGGGGACCCTTCGTACTACGAGCAGTACTTC
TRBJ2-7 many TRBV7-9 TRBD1 CASSSAGTGSYEQYF TGTGCCAGCAGCTCAGCCGGGACAGGCTCCTACGAGCAGTACTTC
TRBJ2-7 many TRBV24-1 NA CATSDSPSYEQYF TGTGCCACCAGTGATTCCCCATCCTACGAGCAGTACTTC
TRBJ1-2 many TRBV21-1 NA CASSRQGYHYGYTF TGTGCCAGCAGCCGACAGGGATATCACTATGGCTACACCTTC
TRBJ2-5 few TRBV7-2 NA CASSYFIETQYF TGTGCCAGCAGTTATTTTATCGAGACCCAGTACTTC
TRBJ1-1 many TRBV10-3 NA CAISAESKLAAFF TGTGCCATCAGTGCTGAGAGCAAACTGGCAGCTTTCTTT
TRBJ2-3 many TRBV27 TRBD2 CASSPPRGSGRAMATDTQYF TGTGCCAGCAGTCCCCCGCGGGGTAGCGGGAGGGCAATGGCCACAGATACGCAGTATTTT
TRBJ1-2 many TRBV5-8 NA CASSFQRTNYGYTF TGTGCCAGCAGCTTTCAGCGAACTAACTATGGCTACACCTTC
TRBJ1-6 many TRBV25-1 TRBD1 CASSGTGTAGQWVKNSPLHF TGTGCCAGCAGTGGTACAGGGACAGCTGGCCAATGGGTGAAAAATTCACCCCTCCACTTT
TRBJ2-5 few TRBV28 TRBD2 CASSWGGMETQYF TGTGCCAGCAGCTGGGGGGGAATGGAGACCCAGTACTTC